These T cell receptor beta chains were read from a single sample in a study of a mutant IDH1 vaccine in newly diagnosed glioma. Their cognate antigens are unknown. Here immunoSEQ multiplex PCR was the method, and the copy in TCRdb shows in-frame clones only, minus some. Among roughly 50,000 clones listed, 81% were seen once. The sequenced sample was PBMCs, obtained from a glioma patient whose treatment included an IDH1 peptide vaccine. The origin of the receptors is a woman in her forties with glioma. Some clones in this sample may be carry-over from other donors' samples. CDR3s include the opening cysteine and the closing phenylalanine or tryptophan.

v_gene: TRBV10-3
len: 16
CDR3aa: CAISWGMGRTDFGQYF

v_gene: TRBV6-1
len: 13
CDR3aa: CASSGQWGHEQYF

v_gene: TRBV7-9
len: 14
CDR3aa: CASSFLGDYNEQFF

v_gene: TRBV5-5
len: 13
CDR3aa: CASSITGYDGYTF

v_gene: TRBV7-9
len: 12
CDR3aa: CASSLEAMGQVF

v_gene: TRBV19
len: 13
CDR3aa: CASGGPYNSPLHF

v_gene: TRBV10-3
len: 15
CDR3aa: CAISEGTGIWDEQFF

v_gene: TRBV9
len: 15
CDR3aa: CASSVGSGGQETQYF

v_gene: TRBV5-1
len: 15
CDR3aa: CASSLTGVANTEAFF

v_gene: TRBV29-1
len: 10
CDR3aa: CSGENTEAFF

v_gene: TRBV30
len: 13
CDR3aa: CASTGAGSYEQYF